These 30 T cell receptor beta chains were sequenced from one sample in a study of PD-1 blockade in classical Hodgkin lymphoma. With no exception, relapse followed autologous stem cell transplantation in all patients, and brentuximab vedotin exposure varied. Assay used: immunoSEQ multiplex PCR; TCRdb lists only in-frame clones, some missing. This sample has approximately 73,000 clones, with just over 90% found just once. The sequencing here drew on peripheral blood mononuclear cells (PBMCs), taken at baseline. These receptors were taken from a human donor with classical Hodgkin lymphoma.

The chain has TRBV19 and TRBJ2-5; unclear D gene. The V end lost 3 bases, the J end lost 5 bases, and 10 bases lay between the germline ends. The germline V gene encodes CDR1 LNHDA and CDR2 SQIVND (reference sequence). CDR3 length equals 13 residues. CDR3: CASSMSLPETQYF. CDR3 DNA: TGTGCCAGTAGTATGAGCCTCCCGGAGACCCAGTACTTC.

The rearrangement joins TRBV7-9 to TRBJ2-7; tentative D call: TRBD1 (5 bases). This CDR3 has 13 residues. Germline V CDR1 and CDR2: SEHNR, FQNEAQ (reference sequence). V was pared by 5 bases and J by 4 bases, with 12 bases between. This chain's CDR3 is CASSPRQGYEQYF. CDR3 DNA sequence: TGTGCCAGCAGCCCTCGTCAGGGATACGAGCAGTACTTC.

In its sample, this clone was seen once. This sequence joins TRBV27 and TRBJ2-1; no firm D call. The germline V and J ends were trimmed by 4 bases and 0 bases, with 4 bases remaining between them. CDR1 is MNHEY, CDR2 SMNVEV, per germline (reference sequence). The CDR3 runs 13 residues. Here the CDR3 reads CASSSSSYNEQFF. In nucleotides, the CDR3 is TGTGCCAGCAGTTCGAGCTCCTACAATGAGCAGTTCTTC.

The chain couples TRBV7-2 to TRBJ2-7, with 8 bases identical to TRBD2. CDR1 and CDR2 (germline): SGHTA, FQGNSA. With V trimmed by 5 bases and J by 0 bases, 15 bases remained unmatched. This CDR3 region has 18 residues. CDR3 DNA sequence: TGTGCCAGCAGCCTATCTGTAGGGCTAGCGGGCCTCTCCTACGAGCAGTACTTC. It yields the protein CASSLSVGLAGLSYEQYF.

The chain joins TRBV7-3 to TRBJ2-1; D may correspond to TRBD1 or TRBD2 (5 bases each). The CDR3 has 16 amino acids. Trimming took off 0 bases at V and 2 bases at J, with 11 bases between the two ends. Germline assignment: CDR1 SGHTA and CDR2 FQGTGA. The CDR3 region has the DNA TGTGCCAGCAGCTTAACCCGGGACGTCACCTACAATGAGCAGTTCTTC. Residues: CASSLTRDVTYNEQFF.

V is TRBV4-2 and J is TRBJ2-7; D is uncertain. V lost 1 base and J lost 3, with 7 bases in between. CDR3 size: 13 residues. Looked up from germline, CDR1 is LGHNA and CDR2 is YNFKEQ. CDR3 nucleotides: TGTGCCAGCAGCCAAGGGCAGCGCTACGAGCAGTACTTC. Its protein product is CASSQGQRYEQYF.

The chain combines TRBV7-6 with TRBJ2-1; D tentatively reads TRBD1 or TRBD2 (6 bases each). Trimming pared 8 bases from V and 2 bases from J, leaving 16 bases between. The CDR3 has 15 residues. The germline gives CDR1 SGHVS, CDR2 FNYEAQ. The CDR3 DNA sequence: TGTGCCAGCCTCCGGGGGCCATTTGCCTACAATGAGCAGTTCTTC. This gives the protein CASLRGPFAYNEQFF.

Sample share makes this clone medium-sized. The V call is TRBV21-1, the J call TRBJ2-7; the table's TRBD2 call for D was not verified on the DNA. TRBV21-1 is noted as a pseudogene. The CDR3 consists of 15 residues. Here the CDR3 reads CASSKAGLQLYEQYF. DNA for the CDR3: TGTGCCAGCAGCAAGGCGGGGCTTCAACTCTACGAGCAGTACTTC.

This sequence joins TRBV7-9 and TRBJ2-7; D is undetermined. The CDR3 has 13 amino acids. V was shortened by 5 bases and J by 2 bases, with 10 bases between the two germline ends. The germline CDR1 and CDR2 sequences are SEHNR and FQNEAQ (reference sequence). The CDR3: CASSRNSPYEQYF. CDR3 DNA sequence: TGTGCCAGCAGCCGCAATAGCCCCTACGAGCAGTACTTC.

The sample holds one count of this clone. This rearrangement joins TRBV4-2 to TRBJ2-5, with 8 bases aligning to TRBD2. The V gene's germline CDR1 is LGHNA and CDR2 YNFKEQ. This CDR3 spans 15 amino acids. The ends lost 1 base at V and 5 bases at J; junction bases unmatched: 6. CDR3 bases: TGTGCCAGCAGCCAAGCCGGGACTAGGGCCGAGACCCAGTACTTC. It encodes CASSQAGTRAETQYF.

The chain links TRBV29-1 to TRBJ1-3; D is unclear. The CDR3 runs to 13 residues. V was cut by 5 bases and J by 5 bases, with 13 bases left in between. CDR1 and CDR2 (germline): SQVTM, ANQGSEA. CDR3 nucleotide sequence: TGCAGCGTTAGACAAACTTACCGAAACACCATATATTTT. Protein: CSVRQTYRNTIYF.

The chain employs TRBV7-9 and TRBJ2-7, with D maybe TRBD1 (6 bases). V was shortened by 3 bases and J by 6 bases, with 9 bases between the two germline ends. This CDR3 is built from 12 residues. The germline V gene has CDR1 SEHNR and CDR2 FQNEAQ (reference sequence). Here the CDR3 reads CASSFQGTEQYF. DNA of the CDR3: TGTGCCAGCAGCTTCCAGGGGACCGAGCAGTACTTC.

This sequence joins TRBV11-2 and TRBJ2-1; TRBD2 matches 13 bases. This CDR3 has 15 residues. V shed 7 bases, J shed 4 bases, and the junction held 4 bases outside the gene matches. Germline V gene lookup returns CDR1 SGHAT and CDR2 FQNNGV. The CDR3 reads CASTQLAGGYNEQFF. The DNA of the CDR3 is TGTGCCAGCACTCAACTAGCGGGGGGGTACAATGAGCAGTTCTTC.

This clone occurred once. CDR3 sequence: CATGTSGSYNEQFF. CDR3 sequence (DNA): TGTGCCACTGGGACTAGCGGGAGCTACAATGAGCAGTTCTTC. The V and J genes are TRBV19 and TRBJ2-1; 14 bases map to TRBD2. Looked up from germline, CDR1 is LNHDA and CDR2 is SQIVND (reference sequence). The CDR3 sequence is 14 residues long. Trimming removed 10 bases from V and 3 bases from J; junction bases left unmatched: 2.

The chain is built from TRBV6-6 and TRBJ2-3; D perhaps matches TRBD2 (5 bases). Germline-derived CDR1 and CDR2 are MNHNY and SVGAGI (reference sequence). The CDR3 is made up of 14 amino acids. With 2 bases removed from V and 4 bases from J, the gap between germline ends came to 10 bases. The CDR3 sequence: CASSYADSADTQYF. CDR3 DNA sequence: TGTGCCAGCAGTTACGCGGACTCGGCAGATACGCAGTATTTT.

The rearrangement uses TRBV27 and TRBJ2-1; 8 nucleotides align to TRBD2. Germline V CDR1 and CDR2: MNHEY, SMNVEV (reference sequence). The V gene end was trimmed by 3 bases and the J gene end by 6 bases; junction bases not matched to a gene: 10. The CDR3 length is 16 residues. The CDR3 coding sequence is TGTGCCAGCAGTTTGCCTGGGACTAGGGGTATCAATGAGCAGTTCTTC. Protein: CASSLPGTRGINEQFF.

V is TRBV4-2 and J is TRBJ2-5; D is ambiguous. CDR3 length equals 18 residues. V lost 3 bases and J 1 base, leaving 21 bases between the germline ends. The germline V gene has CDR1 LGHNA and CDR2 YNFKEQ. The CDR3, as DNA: TGTGCCAGCAGCCAGCCCCGGCTTTGTCGGGTCCTCCAAGAGACCCAGTACTTC. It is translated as CASSQPRLCRVLQETQYF.

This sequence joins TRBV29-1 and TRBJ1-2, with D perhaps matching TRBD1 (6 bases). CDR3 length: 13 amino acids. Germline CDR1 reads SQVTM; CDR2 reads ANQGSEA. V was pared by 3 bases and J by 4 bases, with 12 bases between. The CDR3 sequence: CSVDGQGFYGYTF. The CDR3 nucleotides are TGCAGCGTTGATGGCCAGGGGTTCTATGGCTACACCTTC.

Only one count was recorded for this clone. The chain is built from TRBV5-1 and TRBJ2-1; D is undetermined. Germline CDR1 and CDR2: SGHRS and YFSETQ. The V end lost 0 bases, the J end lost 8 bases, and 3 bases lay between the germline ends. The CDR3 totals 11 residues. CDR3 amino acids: CASSLADEQFF. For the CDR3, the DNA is TGCGCCAGCAGCTTGGCTGATGAGCAGTTCTTC.

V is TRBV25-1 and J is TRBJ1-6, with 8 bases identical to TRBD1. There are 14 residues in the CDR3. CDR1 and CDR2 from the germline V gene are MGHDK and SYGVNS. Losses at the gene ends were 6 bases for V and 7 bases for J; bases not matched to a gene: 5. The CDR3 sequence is CASRRTGINSPLHF. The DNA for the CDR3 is TGTGCCAGCAGAAGGACAGGGATCAATTCACCCCTCCACTTT. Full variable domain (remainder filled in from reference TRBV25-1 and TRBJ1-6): EADIYQTPRYLVIGTGKKITLECSQTMGHDKMYWYQQDPGMELHLIHYSYGVNSTEKGDLSSESTVSRIRTEHFPLTLESARPSHTSQYLCASRRTGINSPLHFGNGTRLTVT.

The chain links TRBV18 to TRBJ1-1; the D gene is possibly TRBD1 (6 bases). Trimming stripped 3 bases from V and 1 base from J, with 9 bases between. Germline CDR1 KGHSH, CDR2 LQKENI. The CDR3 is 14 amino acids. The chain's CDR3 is CASSPPGQNTEAFF. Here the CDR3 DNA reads TGTGCCAGCTCACCCCCGGGACAGAACACTGAAGCTTTCTTT.

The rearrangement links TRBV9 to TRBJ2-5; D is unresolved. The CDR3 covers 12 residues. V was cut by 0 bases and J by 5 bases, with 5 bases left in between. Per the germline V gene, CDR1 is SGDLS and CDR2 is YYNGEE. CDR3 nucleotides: TGTGCCAGCAGCGTAGGGGTGGAGACCCAGTACTTC. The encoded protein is CASSVGVETQYF.

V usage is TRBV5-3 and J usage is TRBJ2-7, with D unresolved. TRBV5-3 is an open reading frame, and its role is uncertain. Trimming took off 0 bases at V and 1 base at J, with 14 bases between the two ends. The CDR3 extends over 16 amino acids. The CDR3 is CARSLDSDAASYEQYF. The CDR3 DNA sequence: TGTGCCAGAAGCTTGGACTCGGACGCGGCGTCCTACGAGCAGTACTTC.

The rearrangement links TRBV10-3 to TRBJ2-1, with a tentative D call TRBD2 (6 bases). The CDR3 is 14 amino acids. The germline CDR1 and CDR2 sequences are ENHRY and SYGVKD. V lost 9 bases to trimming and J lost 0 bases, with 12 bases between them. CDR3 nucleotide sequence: TGTGCCATACGGGACTCGAGCTCCTACAATGAGCAGTTCTTC. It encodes CAIRDSSSYNEQFF.

The CDR3 coding sequence is TGTGCCAGCAGCTTAGACTCCCTAGGGGGCAGACGGCCCCAGCATTTT. Its translation is CASSLDSLGGRRPQHF. V and J are TRBV7-9 and TRBJ1-5; 7 positions match TRBD1. The trim removed 1 base at V and 9 bases at J, leaving 12 bases unmatched. The CDR3 is 16 residues long. Germline lookup yields CDR1 SEHNR and CDR2 FQNEAQ (reference sequence).

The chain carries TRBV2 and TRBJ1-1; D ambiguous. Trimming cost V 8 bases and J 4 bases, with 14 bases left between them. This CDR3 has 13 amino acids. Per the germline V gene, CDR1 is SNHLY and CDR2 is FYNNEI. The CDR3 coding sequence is TGTGCCAGCCGTCTCGAAGGTTTCACTGAAGCTTTCTTT. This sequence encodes CASRLEGFTEAFF.

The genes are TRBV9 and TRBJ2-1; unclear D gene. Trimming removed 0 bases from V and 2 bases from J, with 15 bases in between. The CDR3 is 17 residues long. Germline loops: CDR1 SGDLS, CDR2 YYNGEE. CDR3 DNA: TGTGCCAGCAGCGTAGAGGGCAGGCCCGCAGCCTACAATGAGCAGTTCTTC. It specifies CASSVEGRPAAYNEQFF.

The CDR3 sequence is CASSYDTYEQYF. The CDR3 DNA is TGTGCCAGCAGTTACGATACGTACGAGCAGTACTTC. This chain connects TRBV6-5 to TRBJ2-7; no definite D call. Between the trimmed V and J ends, which lost 2 bases and 4 bases, there was a span of 6 bases. Per the germline V gene, CDR1 is MNHEY and CDR2 is SVGAGI. CDR3 length equals 12 residues.

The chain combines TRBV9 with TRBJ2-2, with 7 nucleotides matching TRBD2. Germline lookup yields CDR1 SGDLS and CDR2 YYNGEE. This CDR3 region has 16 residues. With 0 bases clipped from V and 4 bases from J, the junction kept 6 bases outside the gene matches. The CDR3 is CASSVAGGVGTGELFF. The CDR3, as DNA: TGTGCCAGCAGCGTAGCTGGGGGGGTCGGCACCGGGGAGCTGTTTTTT.

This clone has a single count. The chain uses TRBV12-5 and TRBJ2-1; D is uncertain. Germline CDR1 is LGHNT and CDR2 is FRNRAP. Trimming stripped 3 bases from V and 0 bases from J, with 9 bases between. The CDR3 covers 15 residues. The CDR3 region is CASGLSSSSYNEQFF. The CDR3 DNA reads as TGTGCTAGTGGTTTATCTTCAAGCTCCTACAATGAGCAGTTCTTC. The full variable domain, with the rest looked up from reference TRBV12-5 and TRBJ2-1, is DARVTQTPRHKVTEMGQEVTMRCQPILGHNTVFWYRQTMMQGLELLAYFRNRAPLDDSGMPKDRFSAEMPDATLATLKIQPSEPRDSAVYFCASGLSSSSYNEQFFGPGTRLTVL.